This T cell receptor (beta chain) was observed in a study of tumor and adjacent non-tumor tissue in lung cancer. About the research overall: On average, productive TCRbeta reads reached roughly 4 million per sample. Study outcomes and limitations: Top 100 clones took a larger repertoire share in normal lung. Tumor TCR diversity, when higher, was linked to shorter survival. Significantly higher TCR diversity was found in tumor than normal lung.

No cell sorting was done before RNA was extracted from the tissue. TCRbeta libraries were built with three rounds of nested PCR, modified from ARM-PCR. Using its own MiXCR run on the multiplex PCR reads, TCRdb lists one record per CDR3 protein. Of fewer than 150,000 distinct CDR3 sequences in the sample, roughly 70% are singletons; the top ten hold approximately 18%. The V gene's germline CDR1 is SGHAT and CDR2 FQNNGV. This CDR3 region has 16 residues. For this clonotype: Its target is not known. Sequence at one end of the junction differs from germline and may be a read error.

The sequence was obtained from a man aged 60-69 years with small cell lung cancer. Sequenced: lung tumor tissue. The chain recombines TRBV11-2 with TRBJ2-1; TRBD2 aligns across 7 bases. The CDR3: CASSLGVAGAYHEQFF. The CDR3 region has the DNA TGTGCCAGCAGCTTAGGAGTAGCGGGCGCCTACCATGAGCAGTTCTTC.